This T cell receptor beta chain was captured in a study of PD-1 blockade in classical Hodgkin lymphoma. Study at large: On a schedule of every 2 weeks, patients received nivolumab 3 mg/kg intravenously.

Study-wide results and limits: The drivers behind the repertoire differences, possibly disease activity or prior therapy, remain undefined.

About this clone itself: The antigen remains unidentified.

Every patient had relapsed following autologous stem cell transplantation, and cohorts differed in brentuximab vedotin exposure. There are 16 residues in the CDR3. Germline V gene lookup returns CDR1 ENHRY and CDR2 SYGVKD. Trimming took 6 bases from V and 1 from J, leaving 19 bases between them. Generated by immunoSEQ multiplex PCR, the TCRdb table keeps only in-frame clones and is missing some. The sample lists under 95,000 clones, nearly 95% occurring once. Sequencing used peripheral blood mononuclear cells (PBMCs), obtained before the second cycle of nivolumab. This sequence was found in a human donor with classical Hodgkin lymphoma. This rearrangement joins TRBV10-3 to TRBJ2-7; D perhaps matches TRBD2 (5 bases). Here the CDR3 DNA reads TGTGCCATCAGCCACGGACTGGACTCCGTTTCCTACGAGCAGTACTTC. It encodes CAISHGLDSVSYEQYF.